This record looks at one T cell receptor (beta chain) sequence and its context. Its antigen is unknown. This entry belongs to a study of shared clonotypes between healthy human individuals. Study findings and constraints: Blood alone was sampled, and tissue repertoires likely differ. Naive subsets usually exceeded memory subsets in estimated richness. Sharing across a few donors was seen in 4% to 5.5% of naive CD4 clonotypes.

Produced via immunoSEQ multiplex PCR; TCRdb's table is partial and in-frame only. Here the sample spans about 1 million clones, about 76% being singletons. Donors were healthy HIV-negative adults without recently reported acute infections or vaccinations. V dropped 4 bases and J dropped 0 bases, with 13 bases sitting between them. Germline V gene sequence: CDR1 SGHTA, CDR2 FQGNSA. This CDR3 comprises 16 residues. The sequencing input was memory CD4+ T cells sorted from blood. As for subset: CD45RA-negative fraction. The rearrangement uses TRBV7-2 and TRBJ1-3, with D possibly matching TRBD1 (5 bases). The source is a man younger than 35 in good health. CDR3: CASSSGPGSSGNTIYF. The CDR3 coding sequence is TGTGCCAGCAGCTCGGGACCGGGCAGCTCTGGAAACACCATATATTTT. The full variable domain, in which reference TRBV7-2 and TRBJ1-3 provide the parts outside the CDR3, is GAGVSQSPSNKVTEKGKDVELRCDPISGHTALYWYRQSLGQGLEFLIYFQGNSAPDKSGLPSDRFSAERTGGSVSTLTIQRTQQEDSAVYLCASSSGPGSSGNTIYFGEGSWLTVV.